Presented here are 15 T cell receptor beta chains from one specimen sequenced in a study of shared clonotypes between healthy human individuals (dated by TCRdb to 2019 to 2021). The protocol used for the library was the immunoSEQ multiplex PCR assay. Not all clones reach the TCRdb copy of this immuneACCESS table, which keeps in-frame sequences only. Checked studies attribute under half of the gap to unresolved V genes and leave the rest unexplained. This sample comprises 2,500,000 or so clones, about 90% of them detected only once. Of the sample, around 0.35% is held by the ten largest clones. The sample was naive CD4+ T cells from PBMCs. The cell subset or site label corresponds to: CD45RA+ positively selected. The receptors originated from a man in his late teens or twenties in good health. Some clones in this sample may be carry-over from other donors' samples.

The chain has TRBV5-1 and TRBJ2-7; D call uncertain. This CDR3 has 15 amino acids. Trimming cost V 0 bases and J 2 bases, with 12 bases left between them. Germline V gene sequence: CDR1 SGHRS, CDR2 YFSETQ. CDR3: CASSLGAAPAYEQYF. CDR3 in DNA: TGCGCCAGCAGCTTGGGTGCAGCCCCGGCCTACGAGCAGTACTTC.

The chain employs TRBV7-2 and TRBJ2-7; D gene uncertain. Per germline, CDR1 SGHTA and CDR2 FQGNSA. The CDR3 extends over 15 amino acids. V dropped 6 bases and J dropped 5 bases, with 20 bases sitting between them. CDR3 nucleotide sequence: TGTGCCAGCAGTCAACGGGCCCTAGGGCCCCACGAGCAGTACTTC. This sequence encodes CASSQRALGPHEQYF.

CDR3 DNA: TGTGCCACTCATGGGGGGGATCAGCCCCAGCATTTT. Translation: CATHGGDQPQHF. The chain links TRBV19 to TRBJ1-5; TRBD1 might be the D (5 bases). V gave up 10 bases and J gave up 5 bases, with 12 bases separating them. CDR1 LNHDA and CDR2 SQIVND come from the germline V gene (reference sequence). This CDR3 has 12 residues.

J is TRBJ1-2 and V is TRBV19; no clear D. This CDR3 region has 12 residues. Germline loops: CDR1 LNHDA, CDR2 SQIVND (reference sequence). V lost 4 bases and J lost 2, with 5 bases in between. The CDR3 DNA reads TGTGCCAGTAGTAGATTCAACTATGGCTACACCTTC. This encodes CASSRFNYGYTF.

The rearrangement uses TRBV27 and TRBJ2-1; 10 bases are a match to TRBD2. Trimming took 6 bases from V and 2 from J; bases not matched to a gene: 7. Germline V lookup: CDR1 MNHEY, CDR2 SMNVEV (reference sequence). The CDR3 covers 16 residues. The CDR3 spells CASRSLAGAAYNEQFF. The CDR3 DNA sequence: TGTGCCAGCAGGTCGCTAGCGGGAGCAGCCTACAATGAGCAGTTCTTC.

This clone was seen a handful of times. The rearrangement links TRBV29-1 to TRBJ1-1, with a weak D call TRBD1 (5 bases). This CDR3 region has 15 residues. V lost 2 bases and J 0 bases, leaving 13 bases between the germline ends. CDR1 SQVTM and CDR2 ANQGSEA come from the germline V gene. The CDR3 is CSVERQGAMNTEAFF. The CDR3 DNA reads TGCAGCGTTGAACGGCAGGGAGCCATGAACACTGAAGCTTTCTTT.

J is TRBJ2-2 and V is TRBV5-6; 7 bases align to TRBD1. The ends lost 2 bases at V and 0 bases at J; junction bases unmatched: 10. The CDR3 contains 18 residues. Per the germline V gene, CDR1 is SGHDT and CDR2 is YYEEEE. For the CDR3, the DNA is TGTGCCAGCAGCTTAAACAGGGGCATGGATACGAACACCGGGGAGCTGTTTTTT. As protein: CASSLNRGMDTNTGELFF.

The rearrangement uses TRBV4-2 and TRBJ1-5; possibly TRBD1 for D (5 bases). Germline CDR1 is LGHNA and CDR2 is YNFKEQ. Trimming took 4 bases from V and 0 from J, leaving 13 bases between them. The length of the CDR3 is 16 residues. CDR3 coding DNA: TGTGCCAGCAGCCTGGACACGGCGTATAGCAATCAGCCCCAGCATTTT. This gives the protein CASSLDTAYSNQPQHF.

This rearrangement joins TRBV6-1 to TRBJ2-7; D is possibly TRBD2 (5 bases). V was shortened by 0 bases and J by 5 bases, with 14 bases between the two germline ends. This CDR3 is 15 amino acids long. Per the germline V gene, CDR1 is MNHNS and CDR2 is SASEGT. The CDR3 region is CASSEAAGGLDEQYF. CDR3 coding DNA: TGTGCCAGCAGTGAAGCCGCGGGTGGATTGGACGAGCAGTACTTC.

This clone was seen a single time. Other DNA sequences in the same sample also yield this CDR3. In nucleotides, the CDR3 is TGTGCCAGCAGCTTAGCGATCACAGATACGCAGTATTTT. Its translation: CASSLAITDTQYF. This sequence joins TRBV7-2 and TRBJ2-3; D call uncertain. Looked up from germline, CDR1 is SGHTA and CDR2 is FQGNSA. Trimming cost V 0 bases and J 2 bases, with 3 bases left between them. The CDR3 is 13 amino acids.

This clone was seen once. Other DNA sequences within the sample encode an identical CDR3. The chain recombines TRBV5-4 with TRBJ1-3; no reliable D call. CDR1 is SGHNT and CDR2 is YYREEE in the germline V gene (reference sequence). Trimming took 2 bases from V and 0 from J, leaving 6 bases between them. CDR3 length equals 14 residues. CDR3 protein: CASSLVGSGNTIYF. In DNA, the CDR3 is TGTGCCAGCAGCTTAGTCGGCTCTGGAAACACCATATATTTT.

The chain recombines TRBV18 with TRBJ2-1; D unclear. The CDR3 loop spans 12 amino acids. V was trimmed by 1 base and J by 7 bases, leaving 5 bases between them. Germline CDR1 reads KGHSH; CDR2 reads LQKENI. The CDR3 DNA is TGTGCCAGCTCACCACTCGAAAATGAGCAGTTCTTC. It codes for CASSPLENEQFF.

The genes are TRBV6-5 and TRBJ1-4, with no clear D. The CDR3 consists of 15 residues. The V end lost 4 bases, the J end lost 0 bases, and 9 bases lay between the germline ends. Germline loops: CDR1 MNHEY, CDR2 SVGAGI. CDR3 in amino acids: CASSSRRPTNEKLFF. The CDR3 DNA reads as TGTGCCAGCAGTTCCCGACGGCCAACTAATGAAAAACTGTTTTTT.

The rearrangement links TRBV9 to TRBJ2-5; D might be TRBD2 (6 bases). The CDR3 length is 16 residues. Looked up from germline, CDR1 is SGDLS and CDR2 is YYNGEE. Trimming stripped 1 base from V and 1 base from J, with 14 bases between. CDR3 in DNA: TGTGCCAGCAGCGTATTTGTCGGCGGGGCCCAAGAGACCCAGTACTTC. Amino acids: CASSVFVGGAQETQYF.

V is TRBV10-3 and J is TRBJ2-7; D ambiguous. CDR3 length equals 14 residues. V was trimmed by 5 bases and J by 2 bases, leaving 13 bases between them. Germline V gene lookup returns CDR1 ENHRY and CDR2 SYGVKD. In DNA form, the CDR3 reads TGTGCCATCAGTAACGGTGGGATTACCTACGAGCAGTACTTC. Translation gives CAISNGGITYEQYF.